The present entry profiles one T cell receptor beta chain with its context. Its specificity is unknown. Deletions cut 3 bases from V and 3 bases from J, with 15 bases between. CDR3 length equals 16 residues. This entry comes from a study of CD8 T cells in ankylosing spondylitis. Notes on the study in general: Clones tied to disease were said to be significantly enriched in matched ankylosing spondylitis synovial fluid. What seemed typical of ankylosing spondylitis blood was a TCR beta motif built from about eight highly homologous variants. A number of the motif variants had already been described in reactive arthritis synovial fluid and blood.

As the method for making TCR beta libraries, quantitative 5'-RACE with molecular barcodes was used. MiXCR, run by TCRdb on the 5' RACE reads, gives a single entry per CDR3 protein. The data contain about 260,000 distinct CDR3 sequences, 20% of them seen just once; the ten biggest clones take up roughly 8.3%. This sequence joins TRBV12-3 or TRBV12-4 and TRBJ1-5, with a tentative D call TRBD1 (5 bases). The source of this sequence is a male donor with ankylosing spondylitis or in good health (not recorded which). Sequencing was carried out using blood, either unsorted or a sorted T cell fraction (not recorded which). The CDR3 loop reads CASSFLGRVSNQPQHF. CDR3 DNA sequence: TGTGCCAGCAGTTTTCTTGGCAGGGTGTCCAATCAGCCCCAGCATTTT.